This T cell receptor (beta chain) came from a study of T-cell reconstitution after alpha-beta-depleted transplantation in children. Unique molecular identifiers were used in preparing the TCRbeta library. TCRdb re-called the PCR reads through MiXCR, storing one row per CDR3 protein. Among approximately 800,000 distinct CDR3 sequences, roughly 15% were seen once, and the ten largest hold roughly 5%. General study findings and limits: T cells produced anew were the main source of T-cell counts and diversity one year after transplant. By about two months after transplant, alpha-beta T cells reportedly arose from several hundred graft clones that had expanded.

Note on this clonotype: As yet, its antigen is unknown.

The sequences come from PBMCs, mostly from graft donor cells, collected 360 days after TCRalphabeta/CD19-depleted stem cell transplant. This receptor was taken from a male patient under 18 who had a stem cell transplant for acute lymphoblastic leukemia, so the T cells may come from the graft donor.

The CDR3 DNA follows: TGTGCCAGCAGCTCTAGCAGGGGGCCAGGGGATACGCAGTATTTT. Translated: CASSSSRGPGDTQYF. The chain combines TRBV7-3 with TRBJ2-3; 8 bases line up with TRBD1. The V segment lost 4 bases and the J segment 6 bases; nucleotides outside the gene matches: 9. CDR1 is SGHTA, CDR2 FQGTGA, per germline. The length of the CDR3 is 15 residues.